A single sample gave rise to the 12 T cell receptor beta chains below, sequenced in a study of blood T cell repertoires in COVID-19. Clones were read by immunoSEQ multiplex PCR, and TCRdb kept only the in-frame ones, dropping some. The sample lists more than 85,000 clones, 80% to 90% seen once, with less than 1.5% in the top ten. Sample: peripheral blood. The receptor source for this set is a human donor in a cohort sampled during active COVID-19.

This clone was seen just once. The V and J genes are TRBV9 and TRBJ2-2, with 7 bases that match TRBD2. There are 17 residues in the CDR3. The germline V gene has CDR1 SGDLS and CDR2 YYNGEE. V gave up 1 base and J gave up 0 bases; unmatched junction bases: 6. The CDR3 bases are TGTGCCAGCAGCGTAATGTCGGGGGGAACGAACACCGGGGAGCTGTTTTTT. This gives the protein CASSVMSGGTNTGELFF.

The chain has TRBV5-1 and TRBJ1-1, with 8 bases aligning to TRBD1. V shed 4 bases, J shed 5 bases, and the junction held 4 bases outside the gene matches. Germline-derived CDR1 and CDR2 are SGHRS and YFSETQ. This CDR3 is 13 amino acids long. DNA of the CDR3: TGCGCCAGCAGCCCGGACAGGGCGACTGAAGCTTTCTTT. It encodes CASSPDRATEAFF.

The J gene is TRBJ2-7, the V gene TRBV29-1; TRBD1 is a possible D gene (6 bases). Trimming took off 6 bases at V and 5 bases at J, with 17 bases between the two ends. The CDR3 sequence is 13 residues long. Per germline, CDR1 SQVTM and CDR2 ANQGSEA. CDR3 coding DNA: TGCAGCGTACAAACAGGGCCCGTGAACGAGCAGTACTTC. Residues: CSVQTGPVNEQYF.

V is TRBV5-1 and J is TRBJ1-3; 7 bases map to TRBD1. Germline V gene lookup returns CDR1 SGHRS and CDR2 YFSETQ. The CDR3 totals 14 residues. V was pared by 4 bases and J by 2 bases, with 3 bases of the junction left unmatched. This CDR3 is CASSNDRAGNTIYF. DNA of the CDR3: TGCGCCAGCAGCAACGACAGGGCTGGAAACACCATATATTTT.

The chain combines TRBV19 with TRBJ2-3; no firm D call. This CDR3 region has 12 residues. Trimming stripped 1 base from V and 4 bases from J, with 3 bases between. The germline V gene encodes CDR1 LNHDA and CDR2 SQIVND (reference sequence). CDR3: CASSIASDTQYF. CDR3 bases: TGTGCCAGTAGTATAGCCTCAGATACGCAGTATTTT.

This chain joins TRBV7-2 and TRBJ2-1; 8 bases align to TRBD1. Per the germline V gene, CDR1 is SGHTA and CDR2 is FQGNSA. Trimming removed 5 bases from V and 7 bases from J; junction bases left unmatched: 10. This CDR3 is 15 amino acids long. The CDR3 here is CASSRNRQGSNEQFF. The CDR3 DNA reads TGTGCCAGCAGCCGTAACCGACAGGGGTCGAATGAGCAGTTCTTC.

This clone appeared a few times. The rearrangement links TRBV5-6 to TRBJ2-3; TRBD2 matches at 12 bases. The CDR3 loop spans 16 amino acids. The germline V gene encodes CDR1 SGHDT and CDR2 YYEEEE. The trim removed 4 bases at V and 0 bases at J, leaving 3 bases unmatched. As DNA, the CDR3 is TGTGCCAGCAGCAGACTAGCGGGGGTGAGCACAGATACGCAGTATTTT. Translation gives CASSRLAGVSTDTQYF.

V usage is TRBV5-6 and J usage is TRBJ1-2; D is perhaps TRBD1 (5 bases). Germline V gene lookup returns CDR1 SGHDT and CDR2 YYEEEE. The V end lost 1 base, the J end lost 1 base, and 8 bases lay between the germline ends. The CDR3 runs 14 residues. CDR3 amino acids: CASSLRGFNYGYTF. The DNA of the CDR3 is TGTGCCAGCAGCTTGAGGGGCTTTAACTATGGCTACACCTTC.

The chain links TRBV19 to TRBJ1-1, with unresolved D. The V and J ends lost 3 bases and 8 bases respectively, with 10 bases between them. Germline V lookup: CDR1 LNHDA, CDR2 SQIVND (reference sequence). This CDR3 has 12 amino acids. CDR3: CASSIPKTEAFF. CDR3 in DNA: TGTGCCAGTAGTATCCCAAAAACAGAAGCTTTCTTT.

This chain links TRBV12-3 or TRBV12-4 with TRBJ2-7; the D is unclear. The V end lost 6 bases, the J end lost 0 bases, and 6 bases lay between the germline ends. The CDR3 is made up of 12 amino acids. The DNA for the CDR3 is TGTGCCAGCAGCGACATCTCCTACGAGCAGTACTTC. It specifies CASSDISYEQYF.

This clone came up once. Different DNA sequences within this sample yield the same CDR3. This sequence joins TRBV20-1 and TRBJ1-1; D might be TRBD1 (5 bases). Germline assignment: CDR1 DFQATT and CDR2 SNEGSKA (reference sequence). This CDR3 is built from 11 residues. V lost 2 bases and J 7 bases, leaving 8 bases between the germline ends. The CDR3: CSARQGIEAFF. The CDR3 DNA is TGCAGTGCTAGACAGGGAATTGAAGCTTTCTTT.

The V and J genes are TRBV28 and TRBJ1-2; 7 positions agree with TRBD1. There are 14 residues in the CDR3. The germline V gene encodes CDR1 MDHEN and CDR2 SYDVKM. The V segment lost 5 bases and the J segment 4 bases; nucleotides outside the gene matches: 7. The CDR3 DNA follows: TGTGCCAGCAGTCCCCCCGGACAGGCCTATGGCTACACCTTC. It is translated as CASSPPGQAYGYTF.